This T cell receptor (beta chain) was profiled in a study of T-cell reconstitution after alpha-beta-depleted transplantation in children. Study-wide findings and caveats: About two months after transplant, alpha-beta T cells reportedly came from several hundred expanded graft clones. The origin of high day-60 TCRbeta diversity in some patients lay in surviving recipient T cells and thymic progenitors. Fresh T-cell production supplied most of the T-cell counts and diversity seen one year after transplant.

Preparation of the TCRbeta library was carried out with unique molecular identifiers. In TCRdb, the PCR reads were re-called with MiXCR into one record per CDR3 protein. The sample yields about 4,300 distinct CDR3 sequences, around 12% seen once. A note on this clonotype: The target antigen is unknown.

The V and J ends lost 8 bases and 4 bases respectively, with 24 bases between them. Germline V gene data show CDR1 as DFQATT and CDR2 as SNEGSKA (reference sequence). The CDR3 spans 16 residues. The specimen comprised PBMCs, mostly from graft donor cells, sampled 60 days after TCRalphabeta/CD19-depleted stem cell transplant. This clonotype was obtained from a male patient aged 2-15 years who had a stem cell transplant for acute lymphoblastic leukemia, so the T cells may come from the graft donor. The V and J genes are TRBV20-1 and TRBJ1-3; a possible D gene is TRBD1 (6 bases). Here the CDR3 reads CSFRARARGFGNTIYF. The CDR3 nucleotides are TGCAGTTTTAGGGCCCGGGCCAGGGGCTTCGGAAACACCATATATTTT.